The rows below give T cell receptor beta chains drawn from one sample of a study of blood T cell repertoires in COVID-19. The repertoire was sequenced with immunoSEQ multiplex PCR; TCRdb's copy has only in-frame clones and lacks some. Among a few hundred thousand clones, roughly 91% were seen once, and the ten largest hold roughly 0.8%. The sample consisted of peripheral blood. The receptors come from a man aged 25 to 45 with acute or convalescent COVID-19. CDR3s include the opening cysteine and the closing phenylalanine or tryptophan.

TRBV12-3/TRBV12-4	TRBJ1-4	CASSLLREKLFF
TRBV29-1	TRBJ1-2	CSVEKGDRIYGYTF
TRBV11-2	TRBJ2-5	CASSLVGGRVETQYF
TRBV5-1	TRBJ2-1	CASSGNLADSFNEQFF
TRBV3-1/TRBV3-2	TRBJ2-7	CASSQDWGSSYEQYF
TRBV9	TRBJ2-1	CASSVGGTSDEQFF
TRBV5-1	TRBJ1-2	CASSLQNYGYTF
TRBV29-1	TRBJ1-1	CSVQRTSTGLVRSEAFF
TRBV9	TRBJ1-3	CASSQIDSVPGNTIYF
TRBV30	TRBJ1-2	CASDRVTNYGYTF
TRBV5-1	TRBJ2-2	CASSRVSSGGNTGELFF
TRBV5-8	TRBJ2-5	CASSEETQYF
TRBV9	TRBJ1-1	CASSAPNTEAFF
TRBV27	TRBJ2-7	CASSPTRSSYEQYF
TRBV7-9	TRBJ2-1	CASSPGGADNEQFF
TRBV5-8	TRBJ1-3	CASSLGQLSGNTIYF
TRBV10-3	TRBJ1-5	CATGTGGTEPQHF
TRBV7-6	TRBJ1-1	CASSVQGNTEAFF
TRBV7-9	TRBJ1-2	CASSHQGAHGYGYTF
TRBV24-1	TRBJ2-2	CATSLADNTGELFF
TRBV5-6	TRBJ1-2	CASSLEMSINYGYTF
TRBV9	TRBJ2-1	CASSVAQGAYNEQFF
TRBV7-3	TRBJ2-3	CASSRRTGTTITDTQYF
TRBV4-1	TRBJ1-4	CASSPRPGEPNEKLFF
TRBV28	TRBJ1-5	CASSLGRGGQPQHF
TRBV11-2	TRBJ2-2	CASSQMPGGITGELFF
TRBV7-6	TRBJ2-7	CASSSERDWIYEQYF
TRBV30	TRBJ1-4	CAWSLPGGMREKLFF
TRBV28	TRBJ2-7	CASSLVPGLYEQYF
TRBV2	TRBJ2-2	CASSVQGLDTGELFF
TRBV5-4	TRBJ1-2	CASSFRDSPQSGYTF
TRBV19	TRBJ1-5	CASSIQGPGPQHF
TRBV9	TRBJ1-1	CASSVEGGIMAEAFF
TRBV6-1	TRBJ1-5	CASSEVGGPYSNQPQHF
TRBV18	TRBJ1-1	CASSPSGGWNTEAFF
TRBV21-1	TRBJ2-2	CASSSRDRDTGELFF
TRBV5-4	TRBJ2-3	CASSTPGLAGGPDTQYF
TRBV3-1/TRBV3-2	TRBJ1-2	CASSQGEVAINGYTF
TRBV21-1	TRBJ2-2	CAGRDRGKVENTGELFF
TRBV28	TRBJ1-2	CASSFRGLDYGYTF
TRBV5-1	TRBJ2-3	CASSVLAGGFTDTQYF
TRBV28	TRBJ2-7	CASRRQGLGLYEQYF
TRBV2	TRBJ2-5	CARTSGGGETQYF
TRBV28	TRBJ1-1	CASSFSGGNTEAFF
TRBV3-1/TRBV3-2	TRBJ1-2	CASSQVSYYGYTF
TRBV5-8	TRBJ1-2	CASSQTVNSNYGYTF
TRBV7-2	TRBJ1-1	CASTPQGRMTEAFF
TRBV28	TRBJ1-4	CASSLAGNEKLFF
TRBV9	TRBJ1-5	CASSWTGNGNQPQHF
TRBV19	TRBJ1-2	CASSGSGRFWGYTF
TRBV14	TRBJ2-6	CASSQGRNSGANVLTF
TRBV3-1/TRBV3-2	TRBJ1-1	CASSQRETGSKAFF
TRBV5-1	TRBJ2-3	CASSSPSTDTQYF
TRBV3-1/TRBV3-2	TRBJ1-5	CASSSTGENQPQHF
TRBV6-1	TRBJ1-6	CASSEWGGSYNSPLHF
TRBV19	TRBJ2-7	CASSLTTGGSYEQYF
TRBV28	TRBJ2-1	CASSPLKGTSSNEQFF
TRBV3-1/TRBV3-2	TRBJ2-3	CASSPRTGFKDTQYF
TRBV6-1	TRBJ2-3	CASSEWLRGRRLLDTQYF